These 30 T cell receptor beta chains came from one sample sequenced in a study of blood T cell repertoires in COVID-19. Clones were sequenced by immunoSEQ multiplex PCR, and TCRdb holds only the in-frame ones, with some missing. The table has some 200,000 clones, 85% to 95% seen once; the top ten hold roughly 0.7%. Sequenced sample: peripheral blood. The receptors come from a man under 40 with COVID-19, enrolled during active disease.

This chain links TRBV6-6 with TRBJ1-1, with D hard to call. Trimming took off 2 bases at V and 0 bases at J, with 7 bases between the two ends. Germline CDR1 MNHNY, CDR2 SVGAGI (reference sequence). The length of the CDR3 is 14 residues. CDR3 region: CASSYGGVNTEAFF. CDR3 sequence (DNA): TGTGCCAGCAGTTACGGAGGTGTGAACACTGAAGCTTTCTTT.

The V call is TRBV25-1, the J call TRBJ1-1; no clear D. The CDR3 spans 18 residues. Trimming took off 6 bases at V and 3 bases at J, with 26 bases between the two ends. The germline V gene has CDR1 MGHDK and CDR2 SYGVNS. In DNA, the CDR3 is TGTGCCAGCAGCCCACCCCGGTGGGAGACAAGACCAGACACTGAAGCTTTCTTT. Residues: CASSPPRWETRPDTEAFF.

The gene calls are TRBV30 and TRBJ2-7; maybe TRBD1 (5 bases). The germline CDR1 and CDR2 sequences are GTSNPN and SVGIG (reference sequence). V shed 6 bases and J shed 0 bases, with 12 bases lying between them. The CDR3 contains 13 residues. This CDR3 reads CACDSFSSYEQYF. CDR3 nucleotides: TGTGCCTGCGACAGCTTCAGCTCCTACGAGCAGTACTTC.

The rearrangement joins TRBV11-2 to TRBJ1-2; TRBD1 matches 7 bases. Germline V CDR1 and CDR2: SGHAT, FQNNGV. The ends lost 3 bases at V and 0 bases at J; junction bases unmatched: 4. This CDR3 is 15 amino acids long. CDR3 nucleotides: TGTGCCAGCAGCTTGGGACAGCCTCCTAACTATGGCTACACCTTC. Translating it yields CASSLGQPPNYGYTF.

This rearrangement joins TRBV6-6 to TRBJ2-1; 7 bases align to TRBD2. Germline assignment: CDR1 MNHNY and CDR2 SVGAGI (reference sequence). Trimming at V came to 2 bases and at J to 9 bases, leaving 4 bases not matched to a gene. The CDR3 extends over 13 amino acids. The CDR3 here is CASSYGTISEQFF. The CDR3, as DNA: TGTGCCAGCAGTTACGGGACTATAAGTGAGCAGTTCTTC.

This chain joins TRBV6-2 or TRBV6-3 and TRBJ1-5, with 7 bases identical to TRBD1. Germline CDR1 and CDR2: MNHEY and SVGEGT. V lost 4 bases to trimming and J lost 0 bases; unmatched junction nucleotides: 9. The CDR3 loop spans 17 amino acids. Written as DNA, the CDR3 is TGTGCCAGCAGTTTAACCGAAACAGGGGATAGCAATCAGCCCCAGCATTTT. Its translation is CASSLTETGDSNQPQHF.

The chain links TRBV4-1 to TRBJ1-3, with D possibly TRBD1 on 5 matching bases. CDR1 is MGHRA, CDR2 YSYEKL, per germline. The CDR3 length is 16 residues. Trimming stripped 5 bases from V and 0 bases from J, with 14 bases between. CDR3 in amino acids: CASSGGELSSGNTIYF. The DNA for the CDR3 is TGCGCCAGCAGCGGAGGGGAGCTGAGCTCTGGAAACACCATATATTTT.

CDR3 nucleotides: TGTGCCAGCAGCTTAGGGACTACGTACGATACGCAGTATTTT. Encoded protein: CASSLGTTYDTQYF. J is TRBJ2-3 and V is TRBV13, with D perhaps matching TRBD2 (5 bases). Trimming pared 0 bases from V and 6 bases from J, leaving 10 bases between. The germline CDR1 and CDR2 sequences are PRHDT and FYEKMQ (reference sequence). The CDR3 runs 14 residues. The complete variable domain, with remaining parts taken from reference TRBV13 and TRBJ2-3, reads AAGVIQSPRHLIKEKRETATLKCYPIPRHDTVYWYQQGPGQDPQFLISFYEKMQSDKGSIPDRFSAQQFSDYHSELNMSSLELGDSALYFCASSLGTTYDTQYFGPGTRLTVL.

In this sample, this clone turned up once. The chain couples TRBV3-1 (or the pseudogene TRBV3-2) to TRBJ1-6, with a possible D match to TRBD1 (5 bases). Germline V CDR1 and CDR2: LGHDT, YNNKEL (reference sequence). V was cut by 0 bases and J by 11 bases, with 8 bases left in between. The CDR3 is 13 residues long. The CDR3, as DNA: TGTGCCAGCAGCCAAGACGGGGGGACACCCCTCCACTTT. Its protein is CASSQDGGTPLHF.

This chain joins TRBV25-1 and TRBJ2-5, with TRBD2 matching 8 bases. The germline gives CDR1 MGHDK, CDR2 SYGVNS. This CDR3 spans 15 amino acids. V trimming: 4 bases; J trimming: 2 bases; junction bases outside the gene matches: 6. The CDR3 sequence: CASSGIGGDQETQYF. The CDR3 region has the DNA TGTGCCAGCAGTGGTATCGGGGGGGATCAAGAGACCCAGTACTTC.

The V and J genes are TRBV6-2 or TRBV6-3 and TRBJ2-7; D might be TRBD1 (6 bases). This CDR3 is built from 14 residues. Looked up from germline, CDR1 is MNHEY and CDR2 is SVGEGT. Trimming pared 2 bases from V and 2 bases from J, leaving 10 bases between. CDR3 in amino acids: CASSYRRGPYEQYF. The CDR3 DNA follows: TGTGCCAGCAGTTACCGCAGGGGTCCCTACGAGCAGTACTTC.

This CDR3 is CASRQEANYGYTF. CDR3 DNA sequence: TGTGCCAGCAGACAGGAAGCTAACTATGGCTACACCTTC. The rearrangement links TRBV6-5 to TRBJ1-2, with TRBD1 as a possible D gene (5 bases). Per the germline V gene, CDR1 is MNHEY and CDR2 is SVGAGI. V was cut by 6 bases and J by 0 bases, with 8 bases left in between. The CDR3 contains 13 residues.

This clone was seen a few times. The V gene is TRBV6-5, the J gene TRBJ2-7; 9 positions agree with TRBD1. This CDR3 region has 14 residues. V shed 9 bases, J shed 0 bases, and the junction held 6 bases outside the gene matches. CDR1 MNHEY and CDR2 SVGAGI come from the germline V gene. The CDR3, as DNA: TGTGCCAGTTCTAAGGACAGGGGCTCCTACGAGCAGTACTTC. Its protein product is CASSKDRGSYEQYF.

The V and J genes are TRBV2 and TRBJ1-5, with 9 bases matching TRBD1. The junction had 8 bases not matched to a gene; V was cut back by 6 bases and J by 2 bases. CDR1 and CDR2 (germline): SNHLY, FYNNEI. CDR3 size: 16 residues. The CDR3 loop reads CASSGRTGVGNQPQHF. The CDR3 DNA sequence: TGTGCCAGCAGCGGGCGGACAGGGGTAGGCAATCAGCCCCAGCATTTT.

The chain recombines TRBV4-1 with TRBJ2-6; 7 bases match TRBD1. The CDR3 is 19 residues long. J lost 0 bases, V lost 0 bases, and 8 bases had no gene match. The germline CDR1 and CDR2 sequences are MGHRA and YSYEKL. The CDR3 region has the DNA TGCGCCAGCAGCCAAGATAGTCGGGACAGAGTCTCTGGGGCCAACGTCCTGACTTTC. Translated, it gives CASSQDSRDRVSGANVLTF.

The gene calls are TRBV5-1 and TRBJ2-1, with 8 bases matching TRBD2. The CDR3 length is 14 residues. Losses at the gene ends were 2 bases for V and 6 bases for J; bases not matched to a gene: 4. Germline V gene lookup returns CDR1 SGHRS and CDR2 YFSETQ. The CDR3 region is CASSLRLASNEQFF. The CDR3 DNA reads as TGCGCCAGCAGCTTACGACTAGCGTCCAATGAGCAGTTCTTC. The whole variable domain, filled in from reference TRBV5-1 and TRBJ2-1, reads KAGVTQTPRYLIKTRGQQVTLSCSPISGHRSVSWYQQTPGQGLQFLFEYFSETQRNKGNFPGRFSGRQFSNSRSEMNVSTLELGDSALYLCASSLRLASNEQFFGPGTRLTVL.

The V and J genes are TRBV5-6 and TRBJ1-5; 9 bases fit TRBD1. V was clipped by 1 base and J by 1 base; unmatched bases: 12. This CDR3 is built from 19 residues. From germline, CDR1 is SGHDT and CDR2 YYEEEE. CDR3 bases: TGTGCCAGCAGCTTGTCTGTGTGGAGGACAGGGGTCAGCAATCAGCCCCAGCATTTT. This sequence encodes CASSLSVWRTGVSNQPQHF.

V and J are TRBV6-5 and TRBJ2-1, with D perhaps TRBD2 (5 bases). The ends were cut back, 7 bases at V and 6 bases at J, with 16 bases in the middle. This CDR3 contains 14 residues. CDR1 and CDR2 (germline): MNHEY, SVGAGI. CDR3 nucleotides: TGTGCCAGCAATTTCTTAATTCGGGGCAATGAGCAGTTCTTC. Translating gives CASNFLIRGNEQFF.

The V call is TRBV5-6, the J call TRBJ2-7; D gene unclear. V was clipped by 0 bases and J by 5 bases, with 15 bases between them. The CDR3 extends over 15 amino acids. Germline CDR1 is SGHDT and CDR2 is YYEEEE. The CDR3, as DNA: TGTGCCAGCAGCTTGGTGTCTAGGCCGAGCCACGAGCAGTACTTC. Encoded protein: CASSLVSRPSHEQYF.

The chain links TRBV2 to TRBJ1-6, with TRBD1 matching over 7 bases. The length of the CDR3 is 15 residues. From germline, CDR1 is SNHLY and CDR2 FYNNEI. J gave up 10 bases and V 4 bases, and 10 bases lay outside the gene matches. CDR3 in amino acids: CASSVLAGGESPLHF. CDR3 DNA: TGTGCCAGCAGTGTTTTAGCAGGGGGAGAGTCACCCCTCCACTTT.

The V and J genes are TRBV9 and TRBJ2-1; 8 bases are shared with TRBD2. The CDR3 has 16 residues. Trimming removed 0 bases from V and 6 bases from J; junction bases left unmatched: 8. The germline CDR1 and CDR2 sequences are SGDLS and YYNGEE. CDR3 nucleotides: TGTGCCAGCAGCGTAGGAGCGGGGGCCCAACTCAATGAGCAGTTCTTC. Its translation is CASSVGAGAQLNEQFF. The entire variable domain, with the rest obtained from reference TRBV9 and TRBJ2-1, is as follows: DSGVTQTPKHLITATGQRVTLRCSPRSGDLSVYWYQQSLDQGLQFLIQYYNGEERAKGNILERFSAQQFPDLHSELNLSSLELGDSALYFCASSVGAGAQLNEQFFGPGTRLTVL.

The rearrangement uses TRBV5-1 and TRBJ2-2, with D possibly being TRBD2 (5 bases). The length of the CDR3 is 14 residues. Trimming removed 2 bases at V and 8 bases at J, with 13 bases between. Germline CDR1 reads SGHRS; CDR2 reads YFSETQ. This CDR3 is CASSLRTGNGELFF. The CDR3 coding sequence is TGCGCCAGCAGCTTAAGGACCGGGAATGGGGAGCTGTTTTTT.

The V and J genes are TRBV19 and TRBJ1-5; no clear D. CDR3 size: 15 residues. From germline, CDR1 is LNHDA and CDR2 SQIVND (reference sequence). Trimming pared 1 base from V and 3 bases from J, leaving 10 bases between. CDR3 DNA: TGTGCCAGTAGTATAGGGGCAGGCTACAATCAGCCCCAGCATTTT. It is translated as CASSIGAGYNQPQHF.

The rearrangement uses TRBV7-9 and TRBJ2-1, with TRBD1 identical over 10 bases. V trimming: 7 bases; J trimming: 4 bases; junction bases outside the gene matches: 7. The CDR3 is 15 amino acids. Germline-derived CDR1 and CDR2 are SEHNR and FQNEAQ (reference sequence). CDR3 coding DNA: TGTGCCAGCATTACCGACAGGGGGCCTTACAATGAGCAGTTCTTC. This sequence encodes CASITDRGPYNEQFF.

The chain employs TRBV3-1 (or the pseudogene TRBV3-2) and TRBJ1-1; D ambiguous. The CDR3 is 13 residues long. From germline, CDR1 is LGHDT and CDR2 YNNKEL (reference sequence). The V gene lost 3 bases and the J gene lost 1 base, with 6 bases spanning the gap. CDR3 in DNA: TGTGCCAGCAGCCATTCAGAGAACACTGAAGCTTTCTTT. Translation gives CASSHSENTEAFF.

This chain joins TRBV28 and TRBJ1-2; tentatively, D is TRBD1 (5 bases). The CDR3 is made up of 16 amino acids. The V end was cut by 3 bases, the J end by 6 bases, with 20 bases between. The germline V gene encodes CDR1 MDHEN and CDR2 SYDVKM. The CDR3 nucleotides read TGTGCCAGCAGTTTTTTTTCCAGGGCCGCTCTTGATGGCTACACCTTC. The encoded protein is CASSFFSRAALDGYTF.

This chain joins TRBV27 and TRBJ1-2; 7 bases agree with TRBD1. The CDR3 spans 14 residues. Germline values: CDR1 MNHEY, CDR2 SMNVEV (reference sequence). The J segment lost 3 bases and the V segment lost 6 bases, leaving 7 bases of the junction unmatched. The DNA for the CDR3 is TGTGCCAGCAGACCGACAGGGTCGGACTATGGCTACACCTTC. It is translated as CASRPTGSDYGYTF.

This clone turned up a few times. The chain joins TRBV19 to TRBJ2-1; D perhaps matches TRBD2 (5 bases). Trimming left V 8 bases short and J 1 base short, with 15 bases between. The V gene's germline CDR1 is LNHDA and CDR2 SQIVND (reference sequence). The CDR3 covers 15 residues. The CDR3 sequence is CASALSSQSYNEQFF. The CDR3 bases are TGTGCCAGTGCGCTATCTAGCCAGTCCTACAATGAGCAGTTCTTC.

As DNA, the CDR3 is TGTGCCAGCAGCGACGCCATGGTAGGAGGATTTGATGAAAAACTGTTTTTT. Amino acids: CASSDAMVGGFDEKLFF. The chain recombines TRBV7-9 with TRBJ1-4, with unresolved D. Germline assignment: CDR1 SEHNR and CDR2 FQNEAQ (reference sequence). Trimming removed 5 bases at V and 6 bases at J, with 22 bases between. The CDR3 totals 17 residues.

The CDR3 nucleotides are TGTGCCATCAGTGAGGACAGTACATATGGCTACACCTTC. It is translated as CAISEDSTYGYTF. The chain is built from TRBV10-3 and TRBJ1-2, with TRBD1 as a possible D gene (5 bases). The CDR3 has 13 amino acids. Germline lookup yields CDR1 ENHRY and CDR2 SYGVKD. With 2 bases removed from V and 5 bases from J, the gap between germline ends came to 9 bases.